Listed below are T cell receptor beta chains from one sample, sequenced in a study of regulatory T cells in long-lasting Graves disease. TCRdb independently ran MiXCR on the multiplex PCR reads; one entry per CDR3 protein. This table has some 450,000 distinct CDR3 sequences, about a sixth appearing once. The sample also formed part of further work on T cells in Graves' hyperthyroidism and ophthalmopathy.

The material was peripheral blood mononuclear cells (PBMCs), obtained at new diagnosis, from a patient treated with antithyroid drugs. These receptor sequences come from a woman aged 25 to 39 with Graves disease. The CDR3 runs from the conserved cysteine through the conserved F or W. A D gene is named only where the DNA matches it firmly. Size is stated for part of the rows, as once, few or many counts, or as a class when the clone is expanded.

TGTGCCAGCAGTCCGTTCCCCGCAGATACGCAGTATTTT CASSPFPADTQYF TRBV6-2/TRBV6-3 - TRBJ2-3 -
TGTGCCAGCAGTTTCTTCCAGGACAGGCCTTTACTAGGGGAGCTGTTTTTT CASSFFQDRPLLGELFF TRBV6-5 TRBD1 TRBJ2-2 -
TGTGCCAGTAGTATATCGCCTGGGGCCAACGTCCTGACTTTC CASSISPGANVLTF TRBV19 - TRBJ2-6 many
TGTGCCAGTAGTACGGGACACCGGCCCTGGGGGGAGCAGTACTTC CASSTGHRPWGEQYF TRBV19 - TRBJ2-7 -
TGTGCCATCAGCCCTGACAGGGGGTACACTGAAGCTTTCTTT CAISPDRGYTEAFF TRBV10-3 TRBD1 TRBJ1-1 -
TGTGCCAGCAGGACAGTGAACACTGAAGCTTTCTTT CASRTVNTEAFF TRBV6-1 - TRBJ1-1 many
TGTGCCAGCAGTGAATCGTGGCCGGGACTAGCGGTCTACGAGCAGTACTTC CASSESWPGLAVYEQYF TRBV25-1 TRBD2 TRBJ2-7 many
TGTGCCATCAGTCCCGGGACTAGCGGGATTCACACGGGGGGTCGGCAGTACTTC CAISPGTSGIHTGGRQYF TRBV10-3 TRBD2 TRBJ2-7 many
TGTGCCAGCAGCCAAAAAGACGAGATGAGAGACGAGGATGAAAAACTGTTTTTT CASSQKDEMRDEDEKLFF TRBV4-2 - TRBJ1-4 -
TGTGCCAGCAGCTTGGAAGGACAGGGACCAACCTTATTC CASSLEGQGPTLF TRBV5-5 TRBD1 TRBJ1-2 many
TGTGCCAGCAGCTTAATGGACCGGCCCCAGCATTTT CASSLMDRPQHF TRBV7-9 - TRBJ1-5 many
TGTGCCAGCAGCCCACGACAGAGATTCACAGATACGCAGTATTTT CASSPRQRFTDTQYF TRBV9 - TRBJ2-3 -
TGTGCCACCAGCCGCGCGGGACAGGGGGTTGAGCCCCAGCATTTT CATSRAGQGVEPQHF TRBV15 TRBD1 TRBJ1-5 few